The next 19 T cell receptor beta chains were all read from a single sample in a study of blood T cells in healthy people across ages. A second PCR, run for about 6 to 11 cycles, used a sample-barcoded 5' primer plus a J-beta primer mix. TCRdb re-derived calls from the 5' RACE reads in MiXCR, one entry per CDR3 protein. The table lists some 790,000 distinct CDR3 sequences, 25% to 35% of them singletons. The sequenced sample was blood. Receptors were obtained from a woman aged 80 or over in good health.

There are a few counts of this clonotype. This chain joins TRBV28 and TRBJ2-5; 7 positions agree with TRBD1. The germline V gene has CDR1 MDHEN and CDR2 SYDVKM. Trimming took 8 bases from V and 5 from J; bases not matched to a gene: 8. This CDR3 contains 13 residues. The CDR3 protein is CASGRQGRETQYF. CDR3 DNA sequence: TGTGCCAGCGGTCGACAGGGTCGGGAGACCCAGTACTTC. The variable domain in full, completed from reference TRBV28 and TRBJ2-5, reads DVKVTQSSRYLVKRTGEKVFLECVQDMDHENMFWYRQDPGLGLRLIYFSYDVKMKEKGDIPEGYSVSREKKERFSLILESASTNQTSMYLCASGRQGRETQYFGPGTRLLVL.

There are many counts of this clonotype. The rearrangement links TRBV29-1 to TRBJ1-2, with TRBD1 matching 7 bases. After removal of 8 bases from V and 8 bases from J, the junction contained 8 bases not matched to a gene. Germline values: CDR1 SQVTM, CDR2 ANQGSEA. This CDR3 region has 11 residues. CDR3 residues: CSSDRAEGYTF. The CDR3 DNA is TGCAGCTCCGACAGGGCGGAAGGCTACACCTTC.

This clonotype was detected ten times or more. The chain joins TRBV2 to TRBJ2-5, with D perhaps matching TRBD1 or TRBD2 (5 bases each). The CDR3 runs 12 residues. Germline assignment: CDR1 SNHLY and CDR2 FYNNEI. Trimming took off 8 bases at V and 5 bases at J, with 12 bases between the two ends. The CDR3: CASGDVGETQYF. The CDR3 DNA is TGTGCCAGCGGGGACGTCGGGGAGACCCAGTACTTC.

The chain joins TRBV6-1 to TRBJ2-3, with no clear D. The CDR3 covers 17 residues. V dropped 1 base and J dropped 4 bases, with 18 bases sitting between them. Per germline, CDR1 MNHNS and CDR2 SASEGT. This CDR3 reads CASSEVRWSFRPDTQYF. CDR3 in DNA: TGTGCCAGCAGTGAAGTGAGGTGGTCCTTCCGCCCAGATACGCAGTATTTT.

This clonotype came up many times. This chain connects TRBV12-3 or TRBV12-4 to TRBJ2-7; no clear D gene. This CDR3 contains 14 residues. The V end was cut by 4 bases, the J end by 4 bases, with 14 bases between. As DNA, the CDR3 is TGTGCCAGCAGTTCTAACCGAGGTAATTACGAGCAGTACTTC. It specifies CASSSNRGNYEQYF.

Only a few counts were recorded for this clonotype. The chain is built from TRBV19 and TRBJ1-4; tentative D call: TRBD1 (5 bases). The V end lost 6 bases, the J end lost 7 bases, and 15 bases lay between the germline ends. The CDR3 length is 14 residues. Germline-derived CDR1 and CDR2 are LNHDA and SQIVND (reference sequence). CDR3 sequence: CASRSGTTAEKLFF. CDR3 DNA sequence: TGTGCCAGTAGGTCGGGGACGACTGCTGAAAAACTGTTTTTT.

This clonotype was observed many times. The chain links TRBV12-3 or TRBV12-4 to TRBJ1-5; D ambiguous. There are 14 residues in the CDR3. V was pared by 6 bases and J by 6 bases, with 15 bases between. As DNA, the CDR3 is TGTGCCAGCAGCCCGGCGGAGTCGGGTCAGCCCCAGCATTTT. This translates into CASSPAESGQPQHF.

This clonotype was counted between two and nine times. The gene calls are TRBV3-1 and TRBJ2-7; 10 positions match TRBD1. Unmatched junction bases numbered 5, after V lost 4 bases and J lost 5 bases. There are 14 residues in the CDR3. The germline V gene has CDR1 LGHDT and CDR2 YNNKEL (reference sequence). The CDR3 here is CASSPGTGVHEQYF. CDR3 bases: TGTGCCAGCAGCCCCGGGACAGGGGTCCACGAGCAGTACTTC.

This clonotype occurred many times. The chain is built from TRBV12-3 or TRBV12-4 and TRBJ2-3; 8 nucleotides align to TRBD2. The trim removed 3 bases at V and 2 bases at J, leaving 4 bases unmatched. This CDR3 region has 15 residues. The CDR3 loop is CASSLASGYTDTQYF. The CDR3 coding sequence is TGTGCCAGCAGTTTGGCTAGCGGGTACACAGATACGCAGTATTTT.

This clonotype showed up many times. This chain joins TRBV7-6 and TRBJ2-1; 8 bases map to TRBD1. V lost 0 bases and J lost 7; bases outside the gene matches: 14. In germline, CDR1 is SGHVS, CDR2 FNYEAQ. CDR3 size: 18 residues. As DNA, the CDR3 is TGTGCCAGCAGCTTAGCCCCACAGGGGGGAGGATTTATAAATGAGCAGTTCTTC. It encodes CASSLAPQGGGFINEQFF.

This clonotype was found many times. The chain couples TRBV11-2 to TRBJ2-1; D is unresolved. This CDR3 comprises 11 residues. Trimming took 5 bases from V and 10 from J, leaving 9 bases between them. Germline V CDR1 and CDR2: SGHAT, FQNNGV. Written as DNA, the CDR3 is TGTGCCAGCAGCCAGAAGATCGAGCAGTTCTTC. Translating gives CASSQKIEQFF. Based on the CDR3 plus reference TRBV11-2 and TRBJ2-1, the full variable domain is EAGVAQSPRYKIIEKRQSVAFWCNPISGHATLYWYQQILGQGPKLLIQFQNNGVVDDSQLPKDRFSAERLKGVDSTLKIQPAKLEDSAVYLCASSQKIEQFFGPGTRLTVL.

As for this clonotype: A read error may be the cause here, since a much bigger clone is one base away. The chain couples TRBV7-2 to TRBJ2-2; 7 bases line up with TRBD1. This CDR3 has 13 amino acids. V was clipped by 7 bases and J by 7 bases; unmatched bases: 6. The germline V gene encodes CDR1 SGHTA and CDR2 FQGNSA. CDR3 residues: CASNRGLGGELFF. CDR3 nucleotide sequence: TGTGCCAGCAACAGGGGCTTGGGCGGGGAGCTGTTTTTT. Full variable domain (remainder filled in from reference TRBV7-2 and TRBJ2-2): GAGVSQSPSNKVTEKGKDVELRCDPISGHTALYWYRQSLGQGLEFLIYFQGNSAPDKSGLPSDRFSAERTGGSVSTLTIQRTQQEDSAVYLCASNRGLGGELFFGEGSRLTVL.

The table lists this clonotype with a few counts. J is TRBJ1-5 and V is TRBV30; 8 bases map to TRBD1. V lost 0 bases and J lost 6; bases outside the gene matches: 4. The CDR3 runs to 14 residues. Germline CDR1 reads GTSNPN; CDR2 reads SVGIG (reference sequence). The CDR3 protein is CAWSVGQGGQPQHF. The CDR3 region has the DNA TGTGCCTGGAGTGTCGGACAGGGCGGTCAGCCCCAGCATTTT.

The chain carries TRBV27 and TRBJ1-4; no firm D call. CDR3 length: 14 amino acids. In germline, CDR1 is MNHEY, CDR2 SMNVEV (reference sequence). Trimming stripped 2 bases from V and 5 bases from J, with 9 bases between. The CDR3 region has the DNA TGTGCCAGCAGTTTAAGACGGAGCAATGAAAAACTGTTTTTT. Amino acids: CASSLRRSNEKLFF.

This clonotype was seen at least ten times. The chain has TRBV5-1 and TRBJ2-3; no clear D gene. Germline values: CDR1 SGHRS, CDR2 YFSETQ. Between the trimmed V and J ends, which lost 0 bases and 4 bases, there was a span of 9 bases. The CDR3 has 14 residues. DNA of the CDR3: TGCGCCAGCAGCTTGGCCCAGCCCCCAGATACGCAGTATTTT. As protein: CASSLAQPPDTQYF.

This clonotype was seen ten or more times. DNA of the CDR3: TGTGCCAGCGGAGGGTCCTATGGCTACACCTTC. It yields the protein CASGGSYGYTF. The chain has TRBV12-3 or TRBV12-4 and TRBJ1-2; D remains ambiguous. V was trimmed by 8 bases and J by 4 bases, leaving 8 bases between them. The CDR3 is 11 amino acids.

This clonotype was detected many times. V and J are TRBV5-1 and TRBJ2-5; 8 positions agree with TRBD1. V shed 0 bases, J shed 5 bases, and the junction held 6 bases outside the gene matches. The CDR3 runs to 15 residues. Germline V gene data show CDR1 as SGHRS and CDR2 as YFSETQ. CDR3 in amino acids: CASSLEAGGQETQYF. CDR3 sequence (DNA): TGCGCCAGCAGCTTGGAGGCAGGGGGCCAGGAGACCCAGTACTTC.

This clonotype has more than one count but fewer than ten. The V gene is TRBV18, the J gene TRBJ2-6, with a weak D call TRBD2 (5 bases). CDR1 KGHSH and CDR2 LQKENI come from the germline V gene. This CDR3 spans 15 amino acids. V dropped 0 bases and J dropped 7 bases, with 10 bases sitting between them. CDR3: CASSPPSRVANVLTF. CDR3 DNA: TGTGCCAGCTCACCACCGTCGAGGGTAGCCAACGTCCTGACTTTC.

The chain joins TRBV9 to TRBJ1-6, with TRBD1 matching over 8 bases. V lost 2 bases to trimming and J lost 7 bases; unmatched junction nucleotides: 8. Per germline, CDR1 SGDLS and CDR2 YYNGEE. The CDR3 spans 16 residues. The CDR3 sequence is CASSVFPGTGNSPLHF. The CDR3, as DNA: TGTGCCAGCAGCGTTTTCCCCGGGACAGGCAATTCACCCCTCCACTTT. The entire variable domain, with the rest obtained from reference TRBV9 and TRBJ1-6, is as follows: DSGVTQTPKHLITATGQRVTLRCSPRSGDLSVYWYQQSLDQGLQFLIQYYNGEERAKGNILERFSAQQFPDLHSELNLSSLELGDSALYFCASSVFPGTGNSPLHFGNGTRLTVT.